Reported below is one TCR beta chain. The entry originates in a study of identical twins. MiXCR, applied by TCRdb to the 5' RACE reads, yields one record per CDR3 protein. The sample gives some 460,000 distinct CDR3 sequences, 12% to 15% of which show up once; around 0.57% is in the top ten. CDR3 length: 16 residues. The junction had 11 bases not matched to a gene; V was cut back by 5 bases and J by 7 bases. The V gene's germline CDR1 is SEHNR and CDR2 FQNEAQ (reference sequence). These data were also reused for a study on yellow fever vaccine responses in identical twins.

What was sequenced was CD4+ T cells sorted from blood. The source is a woman aged 18-35 years in good health. The chain is built from TRBV7-9 and TRBJ2-7; 13 bases match TRBD2. The CDR3 region is CASSGSGLAGIWEQYF. CDR3 coding DNA: TGTGCCAGCAGCGGATCGGGACTAGCGGGGATCTGGGAGCAGTACTTC.